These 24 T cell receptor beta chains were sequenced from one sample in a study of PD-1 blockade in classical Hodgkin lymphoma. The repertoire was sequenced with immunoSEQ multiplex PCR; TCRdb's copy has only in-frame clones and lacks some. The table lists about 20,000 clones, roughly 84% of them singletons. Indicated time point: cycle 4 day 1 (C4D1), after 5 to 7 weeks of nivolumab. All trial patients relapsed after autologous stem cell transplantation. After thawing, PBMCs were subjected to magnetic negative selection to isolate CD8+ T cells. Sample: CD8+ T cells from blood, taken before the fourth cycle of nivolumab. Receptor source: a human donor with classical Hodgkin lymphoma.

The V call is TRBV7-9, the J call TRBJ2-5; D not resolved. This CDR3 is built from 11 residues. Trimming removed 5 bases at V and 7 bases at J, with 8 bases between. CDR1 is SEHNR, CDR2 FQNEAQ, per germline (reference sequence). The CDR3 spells CASSHPPTQYF. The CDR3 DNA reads TGTGCCAGCAGCCACCCGCCGACCCAGTACTTC.

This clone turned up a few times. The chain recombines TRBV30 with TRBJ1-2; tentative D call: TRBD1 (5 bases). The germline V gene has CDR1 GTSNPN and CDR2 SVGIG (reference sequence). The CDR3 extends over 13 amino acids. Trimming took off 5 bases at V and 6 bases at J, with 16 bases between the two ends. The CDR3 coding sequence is TGTGCCTGGGGGGACGGCAGCGGGGATGGCTACACCTTC. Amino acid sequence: CAWGDGSGDGYTF.

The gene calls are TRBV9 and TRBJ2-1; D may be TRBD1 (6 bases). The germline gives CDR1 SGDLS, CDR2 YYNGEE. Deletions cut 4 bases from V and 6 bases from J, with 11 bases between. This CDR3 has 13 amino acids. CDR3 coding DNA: TGTGCCAGCAGCTTAGGGGACATCAATGAGCAGTTCTTC. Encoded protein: CASSLGDINEQFF. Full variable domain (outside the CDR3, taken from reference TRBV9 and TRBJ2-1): DSGVTQTPKHLITATGQRVTLRCSPRSGDLSVYWYQQSLDQGLQFLIQYYNGEERAKGNILERFSAQQFPDLHSELNLSSLELGDSALYFCASSLGDINEQFFGPGTRLTVL.

CDR3 coding DNA: TGTGCCAGCAGGGGCCTGCCAGATACGCAGTATTTT. Residues: CASRGLPDTQYF. V gene TRBV27 combines with J gene TRBJ2-3; no definite D call. The CDR3 has 12 residues. CDR1 is MNHEY, CDR2 SMNVEV, per germline (reference sequence). V gave up 6 bases and J gave up 4 bases, with 8 bases separating them.

CDR3 sequence (DNA): TGTGCCAGCAGTGTTGGCAGGGGGCCGTCCTACGAGCAGTACTTC. It translates to CASSVGRGPSYEQYF. The chain is built from TRBV2 and TRBJ2-7, with TRBD1 identical over 8 bases. The CDR3 extends over 15 amino acids. Losses at the gene ends were 4 bases for V and 1 base for J; bases not matched to a gene: 6. Germline CDR1 SNHLY, CDR2 FYNNEI. The full variable domain, its missing parts supplied by reference TRBV2 and TRBJ2-7, is EPEVTQTPSHQVTQMGQEVILRCVPISNHLYFYWYRQILGQKVEFLVSFYNNEISEKSEIFDDQFSVERPDGSNFTLKIRSTKLEDSAMYFCASSVGRGPSYEQYFGPGTRLTVT.

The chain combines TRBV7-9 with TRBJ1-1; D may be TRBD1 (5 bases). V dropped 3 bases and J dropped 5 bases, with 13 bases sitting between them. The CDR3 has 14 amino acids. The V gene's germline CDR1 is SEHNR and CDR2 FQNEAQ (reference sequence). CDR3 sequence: CASSLGSTATEAFF. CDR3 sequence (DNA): TGTGCCAGCAGCTTGGGGTCGACAGCGACTGAAGCTTTCTTT.

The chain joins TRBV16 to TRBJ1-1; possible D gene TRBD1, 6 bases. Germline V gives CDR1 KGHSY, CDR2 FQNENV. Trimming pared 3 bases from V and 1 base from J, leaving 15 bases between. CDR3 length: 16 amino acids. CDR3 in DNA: TGTGCCAGCAGCCAGGGGACACGGGGTTCGAACACTGAAGCTTTCTTT. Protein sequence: CASSQGTRGSNTEAFF. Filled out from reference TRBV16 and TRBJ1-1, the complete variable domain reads GEEVAQTPKHLVRGEGQKAKLYCAPIKGHSYVFWYQQVLKNEFKFLISFQNENVFDETGMPKERFSAKCLPNSPCSLEIQATKLEDSAVYFCASSQGTRGSNTEAFFGQGTRLTVV.

CDR3 in DNA: TGTGCCAGCAGTTACTCTGGCACCGGGGAGCTGTTTTTT. Amino acids: CASSYSGTGELFF. This chain connects TRBV6-5 to TRBJ2-2; no firm D call. Germline V lookup: CDR1 MNHEY, CDR2 SVGAGI. The CDR3 is 13 residues long. Trimming took off 0 bases at V and 4 bases at J, with 3 bases between the two ends.

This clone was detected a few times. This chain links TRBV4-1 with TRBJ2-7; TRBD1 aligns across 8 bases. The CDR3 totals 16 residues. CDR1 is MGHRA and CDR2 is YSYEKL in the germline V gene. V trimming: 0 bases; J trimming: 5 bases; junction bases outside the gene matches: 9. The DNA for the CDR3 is TGCGCCAGCAGCCAAGATGCCCTCCAGGGGGCGGACGAGCAGTACTTC. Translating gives CASSQDALQGADEQYF.

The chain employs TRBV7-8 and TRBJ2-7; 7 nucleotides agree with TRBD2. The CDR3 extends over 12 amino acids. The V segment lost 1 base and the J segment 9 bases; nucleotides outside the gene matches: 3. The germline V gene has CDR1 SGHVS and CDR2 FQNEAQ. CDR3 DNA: TGTGCCAGCAGCTTAGTGGGGGAGGGGCAGTACTTC. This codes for CASSLVGEGQYF.

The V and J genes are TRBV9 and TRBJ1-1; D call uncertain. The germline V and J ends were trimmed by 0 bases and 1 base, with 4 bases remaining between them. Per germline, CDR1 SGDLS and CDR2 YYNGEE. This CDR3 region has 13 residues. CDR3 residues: CASSVARNTEAFF. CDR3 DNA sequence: TGTGCCAGCAGCGTAGCTAGGAACACTGAAGCTTTCTTT.

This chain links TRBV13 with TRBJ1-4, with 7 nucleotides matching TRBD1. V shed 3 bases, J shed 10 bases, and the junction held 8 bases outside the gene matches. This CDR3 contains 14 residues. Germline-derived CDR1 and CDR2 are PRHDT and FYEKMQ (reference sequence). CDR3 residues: CASSFQGDGGKLFF. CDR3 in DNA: TGTGCCAGCAGCTTTCAGGGGGACGGGGGAAAACTGTTTTTT.

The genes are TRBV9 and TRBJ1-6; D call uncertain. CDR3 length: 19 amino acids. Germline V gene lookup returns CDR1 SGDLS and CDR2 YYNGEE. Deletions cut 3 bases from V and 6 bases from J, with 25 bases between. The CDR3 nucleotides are TGTGCCAGCAGCGGAGAAGGGTCTGAAGCGGATACTGCTAATTCACCCCTCCACTTT. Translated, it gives CASSGEGSEADTANSPLHF.

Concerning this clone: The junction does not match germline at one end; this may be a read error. This CDR3 is CASSGQWLTDMQYF. Here the CDR3 DNA reads TGTGCCAGCAGTGGACAGTGGCTCACAGATATGCAGTATTTT. The V gene is TRBV25-1, the J gene TRBJ2-3; D may be TRBD1 (5 bases). The germline CDR1 and CDR2 sequences are MGHDK and SYGVNS. The CDR3 contains 14 residues.

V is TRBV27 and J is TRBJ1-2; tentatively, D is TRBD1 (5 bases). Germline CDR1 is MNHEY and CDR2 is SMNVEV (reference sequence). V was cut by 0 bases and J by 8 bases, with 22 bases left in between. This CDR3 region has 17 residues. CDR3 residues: CASSLSPLGTDPSGYTF. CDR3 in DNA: TGTGCCAGCAGTTTATCCCCACTGGGGACGGACCCCTCCGGCTACACCTTC.

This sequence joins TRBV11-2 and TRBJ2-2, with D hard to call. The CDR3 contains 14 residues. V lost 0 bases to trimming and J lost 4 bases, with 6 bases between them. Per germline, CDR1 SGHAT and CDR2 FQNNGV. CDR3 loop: CASSLDFGTGELFF. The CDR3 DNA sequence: TGTGCCAGCAGCTTAGATTTTGGCACCGGGGAGCTGTTTTTT.

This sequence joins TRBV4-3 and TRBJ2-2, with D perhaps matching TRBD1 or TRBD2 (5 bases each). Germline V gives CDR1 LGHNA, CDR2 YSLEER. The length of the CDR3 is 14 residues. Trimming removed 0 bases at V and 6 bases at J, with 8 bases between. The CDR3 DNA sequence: TGCGCCAGCAGCCAAGAGGGGGTTGCCGGGGAGCTGTTTTTT. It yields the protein CASSQEGVAGELFF.

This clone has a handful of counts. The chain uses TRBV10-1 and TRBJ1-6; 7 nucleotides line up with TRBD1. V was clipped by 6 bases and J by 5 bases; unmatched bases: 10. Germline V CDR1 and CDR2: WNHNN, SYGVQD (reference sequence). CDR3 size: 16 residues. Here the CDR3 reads CASRDHTTGDNSPLHF. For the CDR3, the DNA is TGCGCCAGCAGGGACCATACTACAGGGGATAATTCACCCCTCCACTTT.

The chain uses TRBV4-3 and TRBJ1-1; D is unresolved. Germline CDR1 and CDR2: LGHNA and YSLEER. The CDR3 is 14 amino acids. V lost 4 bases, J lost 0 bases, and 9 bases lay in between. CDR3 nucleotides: TGCGCCAGCAGCCCTGGACGGATGAACACTGAAGCTTTCTTT. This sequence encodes CASSPGRMNTEAFF.

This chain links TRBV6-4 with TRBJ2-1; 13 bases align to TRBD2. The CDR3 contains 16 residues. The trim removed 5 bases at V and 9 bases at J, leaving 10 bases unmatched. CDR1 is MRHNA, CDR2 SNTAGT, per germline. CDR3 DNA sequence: TGTGCCAGCAGTCTACTAGCGGGGGGGGCCGGTGGTGAGCAGTTCTTC. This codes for CASSLLAGGAGGEQFF.

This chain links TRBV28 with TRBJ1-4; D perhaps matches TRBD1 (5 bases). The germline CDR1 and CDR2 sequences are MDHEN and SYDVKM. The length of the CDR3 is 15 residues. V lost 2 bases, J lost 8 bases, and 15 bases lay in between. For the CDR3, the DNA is TGTGCCAGCAGTTTAGCCCAGGGAGGAGGGGAAAAACTGTTTTTT. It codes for CASSLAQGGGEKLFF.

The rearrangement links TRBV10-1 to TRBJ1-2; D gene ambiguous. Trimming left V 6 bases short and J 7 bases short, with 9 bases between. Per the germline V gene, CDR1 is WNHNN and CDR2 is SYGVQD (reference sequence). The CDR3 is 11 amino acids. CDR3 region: CASRDFVGYTF. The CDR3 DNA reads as TGCGCCAGCAGGGACTTCGTTGGCTACACCTTC.

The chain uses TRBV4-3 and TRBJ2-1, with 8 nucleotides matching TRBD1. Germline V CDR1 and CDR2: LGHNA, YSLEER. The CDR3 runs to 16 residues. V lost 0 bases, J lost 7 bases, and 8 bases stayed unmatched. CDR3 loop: CASSQDSGTGLNEQFF. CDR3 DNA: TGCGCCAGCAGCCAAGATTCCGGGACAGGATTAAATGAGCAGTTCTTC.

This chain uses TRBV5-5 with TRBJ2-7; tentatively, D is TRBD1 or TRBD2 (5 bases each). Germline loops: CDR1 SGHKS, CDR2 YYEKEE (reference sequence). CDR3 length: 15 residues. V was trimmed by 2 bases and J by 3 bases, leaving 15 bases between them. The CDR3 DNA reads TGTGCCAGCAGCTTACGAGGGACGTGGGACTACGAGCAGTACTTC. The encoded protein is CASSLRGTWDYEQYF.